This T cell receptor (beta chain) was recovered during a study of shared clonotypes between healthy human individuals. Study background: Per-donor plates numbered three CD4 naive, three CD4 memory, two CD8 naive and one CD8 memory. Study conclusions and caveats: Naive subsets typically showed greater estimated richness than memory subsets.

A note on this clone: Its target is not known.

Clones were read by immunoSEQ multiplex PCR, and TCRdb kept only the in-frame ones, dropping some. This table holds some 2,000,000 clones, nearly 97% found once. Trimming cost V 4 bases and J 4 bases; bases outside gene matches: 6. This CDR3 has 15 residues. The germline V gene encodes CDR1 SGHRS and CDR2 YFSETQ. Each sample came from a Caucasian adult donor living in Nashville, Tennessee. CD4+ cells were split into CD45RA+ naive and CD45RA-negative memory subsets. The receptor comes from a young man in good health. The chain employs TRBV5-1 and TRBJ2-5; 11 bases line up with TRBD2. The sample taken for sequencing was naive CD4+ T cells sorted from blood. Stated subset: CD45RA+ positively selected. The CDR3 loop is CASSKPTSGGETQYF. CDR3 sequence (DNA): TGCGCCAGCAGCAAACCTACTAGCGGGGGAGAGACCCAGTACTTC.